This T cell receptor (beta chain) is drawn from a study of blood T cell repertoires in COVID-19. About the study: The cDNA or gDNA used as material had been derived from T cells, B-cell-depleted T cells, or PBMCs.

Original processing methods: Reference gene primer amplification in the assay estimated nucleated cell counts. Assay used: immunoSEQ multiplex PCR; TCRdb lists only in-frame clones, some missing. V and J calls and clone size are given by that table; D and trimming were obtained from the DNA. This sample has some 200,000 clones, with around 82% found just once. Sequencing was performed on peripheral blood. The clonotype comes from a human donor in a cohort sampled during active COVID-19.

The CDR3 is CSASSLAEGEQYF. CDR3 nucleotides: TGCAGTGCTAGTTCTCTAGCGGAGGGGGAGCAGTACTTC. V gene TRBV20-1 combines with J gene TRBJ2-7, with TRBD2 matching 7 bases. The germline V gene encodes CDR1 DFQATT and CDR2 SNEGSKA (reference sequence). CDR3 length equals 13 residues. After removal of 3 bases from V and 7 bases from J, the junction contained 9 bases not matched to a gene.